This T cell receptor beta chain was recovered during a study of T cell changes during pregnancy in multiple sclerosis. Only a few counts were recorded for this clone. Germline CDR1 is SGDLS and CDR2 is YYNGEE. The CDR3 totals 15 residues. The germline V and J ends were trimmed by 6 bases and 2 bases, with 17 bases remaining between them. TCRdb keeps only in-frame clones here, not all; method: immunoSEQ multiplex PCR. The sample has 41,000 or so clones; over 90% are singletons. V gene TRBV9 combines with J gene TRBJ1-1; possible D gene TRBD1, 5 bases. The starting material was CD8+ T cells from peripheral blood mononuclear cells, obtained in the third trimester of pregnancy. The clonotype comes from a female donor with multiple sclerosis, enrolled in a pregnancy study. Here the CDR3 reads CASTMADQGNTEAFF. In DNA form, the CDR3 reads TGTGCCAGCACGATGGCCGACCAGGGTAACACTGAAGCTTTCTTT. The whole variable domain, filled in from reference TRBV9 and TRBJ1-1, reads DSGVTQTPKHLITATGQRVTLRCSPRSGDLSVYWYQQSLDQGLQFLIQYYNGEERAKGNILERFSAQQFPDLHSELNLSSLELGDSALYFCASTMADQGNTEAFFGQGTRLTVV.